This T cell receptor (beta chain) was documented in a study of T cells in tumors after PD-1 blockade. Study as a whole: Each patient got pembrolizumab 200 mg every 3 weeks or cemiplimab 350 mg every 2 weeks. Some patients also took daily vismodegib 150 mg during anti-PD-1 treatment.

The table came from immunoSEQ multiplex PCR; TCRdb's copy has only in-frame clones and leaves some out. The sample includes roughly 9,800 clones, 67% of them seen just once. Germline CDR1 is SGHRS and CDR2 is YFSETQ. This CDR3 comprises 14 residues. The V segment lost 4 bases and the J segment 7 bases; nucleotides outside the gene matches: 9. This sequence originates from a human donor with basal cell carcinoma. The specimen was tumor tissue, collected after anti-PD-1 treatment. The J gene is TRBJ1-2, the V gene TRBV5-1; 8 bases align to TRBD1. CDR3: CASSPGQAGGGYTF. For the CDR3, the DNA is TGCGCCAGCAGCCCGGGACAGGCCGGCGGTGGCTACACCTTC.